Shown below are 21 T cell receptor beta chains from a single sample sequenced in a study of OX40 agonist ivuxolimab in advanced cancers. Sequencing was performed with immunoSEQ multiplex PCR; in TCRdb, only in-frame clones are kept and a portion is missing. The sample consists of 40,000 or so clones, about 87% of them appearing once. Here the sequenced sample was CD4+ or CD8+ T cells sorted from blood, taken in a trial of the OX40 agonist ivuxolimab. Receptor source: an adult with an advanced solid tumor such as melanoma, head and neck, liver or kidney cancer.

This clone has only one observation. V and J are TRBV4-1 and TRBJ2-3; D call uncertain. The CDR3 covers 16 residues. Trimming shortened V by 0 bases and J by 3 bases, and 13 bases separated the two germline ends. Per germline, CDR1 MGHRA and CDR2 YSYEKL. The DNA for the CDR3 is TGCGCCAGCAGCCAAGAGCAAACCTTATGGACAGATACGCAGTATTTT. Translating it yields CASSQEQTLWTDTQYF.

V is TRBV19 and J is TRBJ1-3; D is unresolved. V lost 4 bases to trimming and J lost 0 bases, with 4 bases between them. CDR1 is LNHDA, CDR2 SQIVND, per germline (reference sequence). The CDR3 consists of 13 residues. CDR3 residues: CASSRGSGNTIYF. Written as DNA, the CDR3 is TGTGCCAGTAGTAGGGGCTCTGGAAACACCATATATTTT.

The CDR3 DNA reads as TGTGCCAGCAGTTCCTCCGGGGCAGGGATCTATGGCTACACCTTC. It encodes CASSSSGAGIYGYTF. The rearrangement uses TRBV6-6 and TRBJ1-2; a weak D match, TRBD1 (5 bases). The CDR3 is 15 amino acids. Germline loops: CDR1 MNHNY, CDR2 SVGAGI (reference sequence). V was pared by 4 bases and J by 4 bases, with 16 bases between.

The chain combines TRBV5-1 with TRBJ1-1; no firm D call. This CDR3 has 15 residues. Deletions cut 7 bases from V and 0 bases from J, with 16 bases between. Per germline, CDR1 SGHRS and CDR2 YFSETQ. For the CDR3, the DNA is TGCGCCAGCCGCCCGGTAGGAGCGATGAACACTGAAGCTTTCTTT. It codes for CASRPVGAMNTEAFF.

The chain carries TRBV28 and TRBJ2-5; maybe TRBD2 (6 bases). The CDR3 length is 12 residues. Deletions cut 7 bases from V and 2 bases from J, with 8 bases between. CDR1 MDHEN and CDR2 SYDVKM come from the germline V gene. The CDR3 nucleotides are TGTGCCAGCAACGGGAGACAAGAGACCCAGTACTTC. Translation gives CASNGRQETQYF. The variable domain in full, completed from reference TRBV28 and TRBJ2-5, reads DVKVTQSSRYLVKRTGEKVFLECVQDMDHENMFWYRQDPGLGLRLIYFSYDVKMKEKGDIPEGYSVSREKKERFSLILESASTNQTSMYLCASNGRQETQYFGPGTRLLVL.

The CDR3 coding sequence is TGTGCCAGCAGCTTAGGACCTACCGGGGAGCTGTTTTTT. This gives the protein CASSLGPTGELFF. The rearrangement links TRBV11-3 to TRBJ2-2, with D uncertain. There are 13 residues in the CDR3. The germline V gene encodes CDR1 SGHNT and CDR2 YENEEA. V was cut by 1 base and J by 5 bases, with 5 bases left in between.

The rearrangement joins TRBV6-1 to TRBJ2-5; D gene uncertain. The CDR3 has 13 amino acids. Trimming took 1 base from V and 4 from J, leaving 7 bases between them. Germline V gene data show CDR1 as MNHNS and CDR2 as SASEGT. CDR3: CASSEGGIETQYF. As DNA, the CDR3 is TGTGCCAGCAGTGAAGGAGGAATAGAGACCCAGTACTTC.

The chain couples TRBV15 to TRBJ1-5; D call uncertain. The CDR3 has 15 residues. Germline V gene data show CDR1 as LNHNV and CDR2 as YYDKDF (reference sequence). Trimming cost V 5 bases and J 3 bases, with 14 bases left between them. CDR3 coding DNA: TGTGCCACCAGCCTCGAGGGCAGCTCCAATCAGCCCCAGCATTTT. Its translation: CATSLEGSSNQPQHF.

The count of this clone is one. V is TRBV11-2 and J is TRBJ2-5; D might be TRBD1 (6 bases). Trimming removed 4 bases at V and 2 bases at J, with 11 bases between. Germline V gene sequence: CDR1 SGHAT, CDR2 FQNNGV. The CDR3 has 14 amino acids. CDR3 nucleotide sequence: TGTGCCAGCAGCTCGCGGACAGCTCAAGAGACCCAGTACTTC. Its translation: CASSSRTAQETQYF.

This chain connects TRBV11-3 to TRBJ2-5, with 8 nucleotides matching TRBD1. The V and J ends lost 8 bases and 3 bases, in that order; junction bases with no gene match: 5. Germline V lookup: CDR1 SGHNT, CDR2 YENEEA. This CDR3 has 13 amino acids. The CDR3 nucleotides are TGTGCCAGCGCCCGGACAGGGAAAGAGACCCAGTACTTC. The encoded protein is CASARTGKETQYF.

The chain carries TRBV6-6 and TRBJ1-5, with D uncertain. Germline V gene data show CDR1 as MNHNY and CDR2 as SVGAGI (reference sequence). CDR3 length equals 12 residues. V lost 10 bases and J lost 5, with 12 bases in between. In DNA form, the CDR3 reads TGTGCCACCAACCCCACCGATCAGCCCCAGCATTTT. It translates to CATNPTDQPQHF.

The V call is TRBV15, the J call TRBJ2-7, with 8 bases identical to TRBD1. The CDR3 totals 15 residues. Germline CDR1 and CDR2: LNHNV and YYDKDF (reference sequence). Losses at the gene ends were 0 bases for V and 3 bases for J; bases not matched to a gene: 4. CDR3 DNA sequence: TGTGCCACCAGCAGAGATGGAACAGGGGGCTACGAGCAGTACTTC. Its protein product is CATSRDGTGGYEQYF.

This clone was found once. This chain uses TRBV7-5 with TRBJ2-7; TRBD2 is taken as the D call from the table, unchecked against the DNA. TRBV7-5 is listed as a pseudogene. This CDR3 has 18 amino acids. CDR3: CASSPRTSGGASSYEQYF. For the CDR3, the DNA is TGTGCCAGCAGCCCCCGGACTAGCGGGGGGGCCAGCTCCTACGAGCAGTACTTC.

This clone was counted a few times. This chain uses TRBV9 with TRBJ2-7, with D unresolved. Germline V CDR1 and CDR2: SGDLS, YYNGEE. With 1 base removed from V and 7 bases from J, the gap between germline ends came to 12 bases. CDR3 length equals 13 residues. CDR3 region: CASSVRPVGEQYF. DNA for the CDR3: TGTGCCAGCAGCGTACGTCCAGTAGGAGAGCAGTACTTC.

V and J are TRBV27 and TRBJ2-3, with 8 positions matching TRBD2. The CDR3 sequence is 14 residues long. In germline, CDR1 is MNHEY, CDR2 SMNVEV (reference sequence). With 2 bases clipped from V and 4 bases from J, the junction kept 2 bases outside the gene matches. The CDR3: CASSLAGGADTQYF. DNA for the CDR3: TGTGCCAGCAGTTTAGCGGGAGGAGCAGATACGCAGTATTTT.

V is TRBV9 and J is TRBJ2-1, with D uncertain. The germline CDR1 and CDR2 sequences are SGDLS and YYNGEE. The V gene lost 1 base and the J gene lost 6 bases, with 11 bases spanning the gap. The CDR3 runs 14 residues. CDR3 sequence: CASSVPGLSNEQFF. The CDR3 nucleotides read TGTGCCAGCAGCGTACCCGGGCTGTCCAATGAGCAGTTCTTC.

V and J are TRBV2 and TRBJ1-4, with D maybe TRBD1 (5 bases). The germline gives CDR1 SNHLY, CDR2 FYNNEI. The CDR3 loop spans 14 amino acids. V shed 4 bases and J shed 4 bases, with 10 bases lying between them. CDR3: CASSVRGLNEKLFF. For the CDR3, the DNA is TGTGCCAGCAGTGTGAGGGGTCTTAATGAAAAACTGTTTTTT.

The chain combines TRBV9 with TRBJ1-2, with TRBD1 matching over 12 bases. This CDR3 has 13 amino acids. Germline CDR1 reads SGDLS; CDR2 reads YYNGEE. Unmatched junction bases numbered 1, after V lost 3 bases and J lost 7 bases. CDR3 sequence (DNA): TGTGCCAGCAGCGCGGGACAGGGGGCTGGCTACACCTTC. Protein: CASSAGQGAGYTF.

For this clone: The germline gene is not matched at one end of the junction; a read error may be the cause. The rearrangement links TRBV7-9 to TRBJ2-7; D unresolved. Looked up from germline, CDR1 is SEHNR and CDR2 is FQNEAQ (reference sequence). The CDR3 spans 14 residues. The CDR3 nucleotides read TGTGCCAACAGCTTAGTCGGGCCCTCCTACGAGCAGTACTTC. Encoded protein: CANSLVGPSYEQYF.

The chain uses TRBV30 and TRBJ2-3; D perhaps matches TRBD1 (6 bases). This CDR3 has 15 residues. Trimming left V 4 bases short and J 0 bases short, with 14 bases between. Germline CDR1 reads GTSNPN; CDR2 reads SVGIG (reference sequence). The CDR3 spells CAWTTLGTSTDTQYF. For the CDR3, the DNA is TGTGCCTGGACTACTCTCGGGACAAGCACAGATACGCAGTATTTT.

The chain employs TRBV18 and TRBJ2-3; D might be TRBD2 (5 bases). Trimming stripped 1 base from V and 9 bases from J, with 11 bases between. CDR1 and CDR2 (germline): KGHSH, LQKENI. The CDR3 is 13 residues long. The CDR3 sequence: CASSPLEEGTQYF. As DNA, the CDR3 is TGTGCCAGCTCACCACTAGAAGAGGGAACGCAGTATTTT.